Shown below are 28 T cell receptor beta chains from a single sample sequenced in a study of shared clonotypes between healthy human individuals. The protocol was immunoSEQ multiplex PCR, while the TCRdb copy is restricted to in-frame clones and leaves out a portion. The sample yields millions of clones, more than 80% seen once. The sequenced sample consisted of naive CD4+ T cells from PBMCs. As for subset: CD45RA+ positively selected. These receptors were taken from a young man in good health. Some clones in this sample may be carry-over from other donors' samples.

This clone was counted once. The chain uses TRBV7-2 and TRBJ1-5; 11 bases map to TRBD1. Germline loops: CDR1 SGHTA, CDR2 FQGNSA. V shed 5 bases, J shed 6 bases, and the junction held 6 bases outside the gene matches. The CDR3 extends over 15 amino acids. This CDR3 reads CASSPLGTGGQPQHF. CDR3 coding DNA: TGTGCCAGCAGCCCACTCGGGACAGGGGGTCAGCCCCAGCATTTT.

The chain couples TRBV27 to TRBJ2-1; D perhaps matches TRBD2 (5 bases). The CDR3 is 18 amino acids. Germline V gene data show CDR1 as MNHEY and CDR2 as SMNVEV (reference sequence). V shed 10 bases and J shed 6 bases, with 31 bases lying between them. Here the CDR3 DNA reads TGTGCCACCAAATTGGCCCGCGGGTTACGCCAAGGAGTCAATGAGCAGTTCTTC. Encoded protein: CATKLARGLRQGVNEQFF.

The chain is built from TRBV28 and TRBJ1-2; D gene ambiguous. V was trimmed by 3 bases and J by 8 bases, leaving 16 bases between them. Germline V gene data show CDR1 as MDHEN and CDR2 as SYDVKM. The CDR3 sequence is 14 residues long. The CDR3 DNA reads TGTGCCAGCAGTTTCGGGCCCCATAAGGGAGGCTACACCTTC. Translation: CASSFGPHKGGYTF.

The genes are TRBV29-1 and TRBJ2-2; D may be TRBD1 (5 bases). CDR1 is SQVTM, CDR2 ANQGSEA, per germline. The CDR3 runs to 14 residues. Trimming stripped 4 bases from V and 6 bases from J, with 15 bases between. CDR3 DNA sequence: TGCAGCGTTGGATGGTCCAGGGCGGCCGGGGAGCTGTTTTTT. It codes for CSVGWSRAAGELFF.

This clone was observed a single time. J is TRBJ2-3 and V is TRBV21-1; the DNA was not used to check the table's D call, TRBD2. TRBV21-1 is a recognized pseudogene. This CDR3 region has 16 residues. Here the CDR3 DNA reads TGTGCCAGCAGCCCTATCCCGGGACTATGCACAGATACGCAGTATTTT. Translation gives CASSPIPGLCTDTQYF.

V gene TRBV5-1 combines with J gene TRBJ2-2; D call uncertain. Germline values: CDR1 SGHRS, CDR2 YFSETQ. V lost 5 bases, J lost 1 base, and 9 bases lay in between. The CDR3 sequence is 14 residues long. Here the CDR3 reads CASRAWVNTGELFF. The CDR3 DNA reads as TGCGCCAGCAGGGCGTGGGTGAACACCGGGGAGCTGTTTTTT.

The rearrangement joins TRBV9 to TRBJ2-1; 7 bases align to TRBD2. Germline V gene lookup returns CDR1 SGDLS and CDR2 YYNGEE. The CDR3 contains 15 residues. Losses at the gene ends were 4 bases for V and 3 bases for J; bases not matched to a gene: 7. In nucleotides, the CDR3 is TGTGCCAGCAGCTTAAGCGGGGAGTACTACAATGAGCAGTTCTTC. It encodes CASSLSGEYYNEQFF.

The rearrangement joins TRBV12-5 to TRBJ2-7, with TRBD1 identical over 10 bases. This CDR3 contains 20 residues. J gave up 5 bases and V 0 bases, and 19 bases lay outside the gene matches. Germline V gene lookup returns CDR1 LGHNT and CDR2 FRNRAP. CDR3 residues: CASGLVGGQGPDSSEHEQYF. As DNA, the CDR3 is TGTGCTAGTGGTTTGGTAGGGGGACAGGGGCCTGATTCGAGCGAGCACGAGCAGTACTTC.

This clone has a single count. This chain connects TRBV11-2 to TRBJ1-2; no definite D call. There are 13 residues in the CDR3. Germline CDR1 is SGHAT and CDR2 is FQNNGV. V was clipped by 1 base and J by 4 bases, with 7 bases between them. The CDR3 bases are TGTGCCAGCAGCTTAGCCGGTACCTATGGCTACACCTTC. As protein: CASSLAGTYGYTF.

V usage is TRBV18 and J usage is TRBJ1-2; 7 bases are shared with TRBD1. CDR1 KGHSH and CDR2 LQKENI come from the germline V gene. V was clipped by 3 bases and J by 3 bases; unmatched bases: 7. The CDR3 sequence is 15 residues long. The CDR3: CASSPRQGTDYGYTF. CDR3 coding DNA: TGTGCCAGCTCACCTCGACAGGGAACGGACTATGGCTACACCTTC.

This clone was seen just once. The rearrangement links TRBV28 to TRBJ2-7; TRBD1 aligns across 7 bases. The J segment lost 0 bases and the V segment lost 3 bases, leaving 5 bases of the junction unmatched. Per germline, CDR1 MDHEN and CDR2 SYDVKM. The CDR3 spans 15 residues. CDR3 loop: CASSFTGALSYEQYF. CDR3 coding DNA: TGTGCCAGCAGTTTTACAGGGGCCCTCTCCTACGAGCAGTACTTC. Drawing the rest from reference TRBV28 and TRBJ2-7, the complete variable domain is DVKVTQSSRYLVKRTGEKVFLECVQDMDHENMFWYRQDPGLGLRLIYFSYDVKMKEKGDIPEGYSVSREKKERFSLILESASTNQTSMYLCASSFTGALSYEQYFGPGTRLTVT.

CDR3 bases: TGTGCCAGCAGCGCCCAACTAGCGGAGTTCACCGGGGAGCTGTTTTTT. It encodes CASSAQLAEFTGELFF. J is TRBJ2-2 and V is TRBV5-4, with TRBD2 matching over 8 bases. In germline, CDR1 is SGHNT, CDR2 YYREEE (reference sequence). The CDR3 spans 16 residues. The V and J ends lost 4 bases and 4 bases, in that order; junction bases with no gene match: 9. Full variable domain (rest looked up from reference TRBV5-4 and TRBJ2-2): ETGVTQSPTHLIKTRGQQVTLRCSSQSGHNTVSWYQQALGQGPQFIFQYYREEENGRGNFPPRFSGLQFPNYSSELNVNALELDDSALYLCASSAQLAEFTGELFFGEGSRLTVL.

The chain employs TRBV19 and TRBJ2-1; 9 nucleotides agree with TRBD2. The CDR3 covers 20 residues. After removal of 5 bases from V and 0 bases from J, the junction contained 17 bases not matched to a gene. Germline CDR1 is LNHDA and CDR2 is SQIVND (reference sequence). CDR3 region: CASSHPPLFGGRASYNEQFF. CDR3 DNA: TGTGCCAGTAGTCATCCCCCCCTCTTTGGCGGGAGGGCCTCCTACAATGAGCAGTTCTTC. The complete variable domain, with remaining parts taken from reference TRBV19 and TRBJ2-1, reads DGGITQSPKYLFRKEGQNVTLSCEQNLNHDAMYWYRQDPGQGLRLIYYSQIVNDFQKGDIAEGYSVSREKKESFPLTVTSAQKNPTAFYLCASSHPPLFGGRASYNEQFFGPGTRLTVL.

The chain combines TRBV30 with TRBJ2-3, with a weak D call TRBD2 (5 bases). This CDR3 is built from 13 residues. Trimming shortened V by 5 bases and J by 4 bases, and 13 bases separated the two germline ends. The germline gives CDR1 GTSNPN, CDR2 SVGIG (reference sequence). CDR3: CAWGLQAADTQYF. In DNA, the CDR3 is TGTGCCTGGGGCCTACAAGCGGCAGATACGCAGTATTTT.

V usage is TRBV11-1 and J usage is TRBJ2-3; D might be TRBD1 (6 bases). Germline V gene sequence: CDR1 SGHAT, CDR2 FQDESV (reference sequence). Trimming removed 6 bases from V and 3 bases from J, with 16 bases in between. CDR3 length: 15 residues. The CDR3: CASSLGQGWTDTQYF. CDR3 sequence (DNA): TGTGCCAGCAGTCTTGGGCAGGGGTGGACAGATACGCAGTATTTT.

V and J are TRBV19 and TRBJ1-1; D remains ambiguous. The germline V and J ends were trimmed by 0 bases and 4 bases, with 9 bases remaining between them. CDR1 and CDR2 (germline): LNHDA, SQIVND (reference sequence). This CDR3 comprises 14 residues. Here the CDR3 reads CASSIESRGTEAFF. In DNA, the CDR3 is TGTGCCAGTAGTATAGAGTCCCGGGGCACTGAAGCTTTCTTT.

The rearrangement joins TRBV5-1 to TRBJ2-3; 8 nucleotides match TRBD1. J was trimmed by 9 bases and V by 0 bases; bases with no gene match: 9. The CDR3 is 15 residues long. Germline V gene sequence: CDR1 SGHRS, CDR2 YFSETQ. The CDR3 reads CASSLVGTGVSTQYF. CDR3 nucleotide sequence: TGCGCCAGCAGCTTGGTTGGGACAGGAGTTTCAACGCAGTATTTT.

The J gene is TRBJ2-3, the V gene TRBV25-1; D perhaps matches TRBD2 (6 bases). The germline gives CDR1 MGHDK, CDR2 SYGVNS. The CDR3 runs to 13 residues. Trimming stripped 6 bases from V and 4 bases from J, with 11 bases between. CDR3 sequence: CASRRREADTQYF. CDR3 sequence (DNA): TGTGCCAGCAGGAGGAGGGAGGCAGATACGCAGTATTTT.

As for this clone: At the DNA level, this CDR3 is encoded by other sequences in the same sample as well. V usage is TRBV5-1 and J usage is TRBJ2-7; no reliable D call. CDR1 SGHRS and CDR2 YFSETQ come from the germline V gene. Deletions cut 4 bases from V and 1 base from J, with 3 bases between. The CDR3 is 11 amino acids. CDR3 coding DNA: TGCGCCAGCAGCCCATCCTACGAGCAGTACTTC. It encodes CASSPSYEQYF. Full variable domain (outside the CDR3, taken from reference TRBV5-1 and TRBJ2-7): KAGVTQTPRYLIKTRGQQVTLSCSPISGHRSVSWYQQTPGQGLQFLFEYFSETQRNKGNFPGRFSGRQFSNSRSEMNVSTLELGDSALYLCASSPSYEQYFGPGTRLTVT.

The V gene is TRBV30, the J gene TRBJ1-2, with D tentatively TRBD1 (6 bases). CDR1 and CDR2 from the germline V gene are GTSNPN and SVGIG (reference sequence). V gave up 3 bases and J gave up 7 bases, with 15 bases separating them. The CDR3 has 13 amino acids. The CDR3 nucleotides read TGTGCCTGGAGGGAGGGGGGCCCTGGTGGCTACACCTTC. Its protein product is CAWREGGPGGYTF.

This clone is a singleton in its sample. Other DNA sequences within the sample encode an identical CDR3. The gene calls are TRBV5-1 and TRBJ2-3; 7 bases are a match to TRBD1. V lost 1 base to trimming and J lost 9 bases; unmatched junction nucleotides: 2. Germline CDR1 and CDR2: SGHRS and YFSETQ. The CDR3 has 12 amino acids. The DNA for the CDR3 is TGCGCCAGCAGCTTGCAGGGGGACACGCAGTATTTT. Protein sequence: CASSLQGDTQYF.

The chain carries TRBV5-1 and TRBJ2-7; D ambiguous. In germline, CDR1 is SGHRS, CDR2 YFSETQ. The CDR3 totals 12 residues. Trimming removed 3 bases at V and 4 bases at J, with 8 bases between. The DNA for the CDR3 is TGCGCCAGCAGCTCCGAACCTTACGAGCAGTACTTC. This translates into CASSSEPYEQYF.

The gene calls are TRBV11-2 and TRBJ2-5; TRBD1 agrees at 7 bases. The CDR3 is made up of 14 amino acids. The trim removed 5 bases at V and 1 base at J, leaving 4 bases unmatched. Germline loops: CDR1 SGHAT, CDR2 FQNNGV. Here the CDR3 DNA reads TGTGCCAGCAGCCGAGGGGACAGCCAAGAGACCCAGTACTTC. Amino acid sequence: CASSRGDSQETQYF.

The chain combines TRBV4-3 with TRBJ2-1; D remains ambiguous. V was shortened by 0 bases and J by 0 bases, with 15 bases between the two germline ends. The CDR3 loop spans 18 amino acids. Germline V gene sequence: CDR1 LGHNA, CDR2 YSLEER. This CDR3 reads CASSQDVSRGISYNEQFF. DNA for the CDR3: TGCGCCAGCAGCCAAGATGTTAGTCGTGGCATCTCCTACAATGAGCAGTTCTTC.

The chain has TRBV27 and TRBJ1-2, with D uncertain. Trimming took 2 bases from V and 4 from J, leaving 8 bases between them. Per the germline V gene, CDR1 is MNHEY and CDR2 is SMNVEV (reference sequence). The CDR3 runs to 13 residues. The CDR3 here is CASSLNHAYGYTF. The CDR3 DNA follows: TGTGCCAGCAGTTTAAACCACGCCTATGGCTACACCTTC.

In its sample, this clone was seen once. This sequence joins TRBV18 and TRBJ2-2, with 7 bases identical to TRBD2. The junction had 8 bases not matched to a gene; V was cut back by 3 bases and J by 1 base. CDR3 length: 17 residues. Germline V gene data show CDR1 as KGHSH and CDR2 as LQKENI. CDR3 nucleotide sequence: TGTGCCAGCTCACCTTCCTCGGGGGGAAGGAACACCGGGGAGCTGTTTTTT. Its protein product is CASSPSSGGRNTGELFF.

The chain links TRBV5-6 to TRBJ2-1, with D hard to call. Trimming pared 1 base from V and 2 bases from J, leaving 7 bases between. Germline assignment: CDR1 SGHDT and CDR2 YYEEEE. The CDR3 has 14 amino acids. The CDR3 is CASSLRTAYNEQFF. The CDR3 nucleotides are TGTGCCAGCAGCTTGCGGACGGCCTACAATGAGCAGTTCTTC.

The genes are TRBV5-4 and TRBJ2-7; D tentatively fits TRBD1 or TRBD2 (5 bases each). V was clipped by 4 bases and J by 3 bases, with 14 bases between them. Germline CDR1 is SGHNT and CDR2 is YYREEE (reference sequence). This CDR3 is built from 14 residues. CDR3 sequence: CASSPGTEIYEQYF. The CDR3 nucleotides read TGTGCCAGCAGCCCCGGGACGGAGATCTACGAGCAGTACTTC.